This paragraph reports one T cell receptor (beta chain). These data originate in a study of identical twins. Trimming took 5 bases from V and 7 from J; bases not matched to a gene: 10. The CDR3 runs 15 residues. The germline gives CDR1 MNHEY, CDR2 SVGEGT. Healthy Caucasian donors formed the entire cohort. TCRdb analysed the 5' RACE reads with MiXCR anew, one entry per CDR3 protein. There are 350,000 to 450,000 distinct CDR3 sequences in the sample; approximately 17% occur only once, and about 12% lies in the top ten. The specimen was naive T cells sorted from blood. The chain carries TRBV6-2 or TRBV6-3 and TRBJ2-1, with 8 positions matching TRBD2. The receptor was isolated from a man in his fifties in good health. CDR3 coding DNA: TGTGCCAGCAGTGCCTTCTTAGCGGGACGGAATGAGCAGTTCTTC. This gives the protein CASSAFLAGRNEQFF.